Here is one T cell receptor beta chain with its context. Its antigen is as yet unknown. This sample is part of a study of cytomegalovirus exposure and HLA in healthy donors. Regarding the study as a whole: TCR beta sequences reportedly predicted most subjects' HLA-A and HLA-B alleles accurately. It was confirmed in vitro that a few of the CMV-associated chains were specific for CMV antigens. Equally common other TCR beta chains were less clonally expanded than HLA-associated ones, a later analysis found.

PCR amplification relied on 60 Vbeta primers (plus 13 Jbeta primers). The data were produced by immunoSEQ multiplex PCR, yet TCRdb's version contains in-frame clones alone and is incomplete. The sample gives roughly 160,000 clones, almost 80% of which show up once; 11% to 15% is in the top ten. This CDR3 has 14 amino acids. V lost 4 bases and J lost 5, with 13 bases in between. Germline CDR1 and CDR2: SNHLY and FYNNEI. This clonotype was sampled from a middle-aged man in good health and CMV-seropositive. The chain employs TRBV2 and TRBJ2-3; D perhaps matches TRBD2 (6 bases). Sequencing input: PBMCs. The CDR3 loop is CASSGGTGGDTQYF. The CDR3 nucleotides read TGTGCCAGCAGTGGCGGGACTGGGGGAGATACGCAGTATTTT.